Each of the 16 T cell receptor beta chains below was sequenced from the same sample in a study of tumor-infiltrating lymphocytes in localized non-small cell lung cancer. Data came from immunoSEQ multiplex PCR; TCRdb stores just in-frame clones and leaves some out. This table holds 11,000 or so clones, roughly 66% found once. The source material was uninvolved lung tissue not adjacent to the tumor. The source is a human donor with non-small cell lung cancer.

The chain employs TRBV10-3 and TRBJ1-1; 7 bases align to TRBD1. V gave up 7 bases and J gave up 4 bases; unmatched junction bases: 6. This CDR3 spans 13 amino acids. The germline V gene has CDR1 ENHRY and CDR2 SYGVKD. Written as DNA, the CDR3 is TGTGCCATCAACGCAGGGGGGGCCACTGAAGCTTTCTTT. Protein product: CAINAGGATEAFF.

This chain uses TRBV5-1 with TRBJ2-1, with D perhaps assigned TRBD1 or TRBD2 (6 bases each). V was clipped by 0 bases and J by 5 bases, with 12 bases between them. The CDR3 covers 15 residues. Germline loops: CDR1 SGHRS, CDR2 YFSETQ. CDR3 coding DNA: TGCGCCAGCAGCTTGGATGGGGGGCGGGACAATGAGCAGTTCTTC. This encodes CASSLDGGRDNEQFF.

The V gene is TRBV2, the J gene TRBJ2-7; 8 positions agree with TRBD2. Germline-derived CDR1 and CDR2 are SNHLY and FYNNEI. The V and J ends lost 7 bases and 5 bases, in that order; junction bases with no gene match: 13. This CDR3 region has 15 residues. The DNA for the CDR3 is TGTGCCAGCACTCGGGGGGGAGGCCTTTTACACGAGCAGTACTTC. Amino acids: CASTRGGGLLHEQYF.

This chain connects TRBV7-2 to TRBJ2-1, with D possibly matching TRBD2 (6 bases). Trimming pared 1 base from V and 8 bases from J, leaving 9 bases between. This CDR3 spans 13 amino acids. Germline V gene sequence: CDR1 SGHTA, CDR2 FQGNSA. The CDR3 region has the DNA TGTGCCAGCAGCTTAGACCCGGGGGATGAGCAGTTCTTC. It is translated as CASSLDPGDEQFF.

This clone was seen once. The chain recombines TRBV4-3 with TRBJ2-7; 7 bases are a match to TRBD2. The CDR3 loop spans 21 amino acids. Germline CDR1 and CDR2: LGHNA and YSLEER. V lost 2 bases to trimming and J lost 0 bases; unmatched junction nucleotides: 22. The chain's CDR3 is CASSQHQGPGLSRTHSYEQYF. CDR3 DNA: TGCGCCAGCAGCCAACACCAGGGTCCGGGACTATCCAGAACCCACTCCTACGAGCAGTACTTC.

This clone occurred a few times. The V and J genes are TRBV7-2 and TRBJ2-2; TRBD2 is a possible D gene (6 bases). The V gene's germline CDR1 is SGHTA and CDR2 FQGNSA. Between the trimmed V and J ends, which lost 0 bases and 2 bases, there was a span of 10 bases. There are 16 residues in the CDR3. CDR3 residues: CASSLAPGDNTGELFF. CDR3 bases: TGTGCCAGCAGCTTAGCACCGGGGGATAACACCGGGGAGCTGTTTTTT.

The chain links TRBV6-5 to TRBJ2-7; no definite D call. The CDR3 loop spans 13 amino acids. V dropped 3 bases and J dropped 5 bases, with 11 bases sitting between them. The germline gives CDR1 MNHEY, CDR2 SVGAGI. The CDR3 DNA sequence: TGTGCCAGCAGTTATGGCCTAGTCCACGAGCAGTACTTC. Protein product: CASSYGLVHEQYF.

V is TRBV7-2 and J is TRBJ1-2; 7 nucleotides match TRBD1. Germline CDR1 and CDR2: SGHTA and FQGNSA. Trimming cost V 4 bases and J 5 bases; bases outside gene matches: 4. This CDR3 comprises 13 residues. The DNA of the CDR3 is TGTGCCAGCAGCTCGAGACAGGGTTATGGCTACACCTTC. Translation gives CASSSRQGYGYTF.

V is TRBV5-6 and J is TRBJ2-7, with D possibly being TRBD2 (5 bases). CDR3 length: 13 amino acids. Deletions cut 3 bases from V and 3 bases from J, with 10 bases between. CDR1 and CDR2 (germline): SGHDT, YYEEEE. CDR3 loop: CASSWSGHYEQYF. The CDR3 coding sequence is TGTGCCAGCAGCTGGAGCGGCCACTACGAGCAGTACTTC.

CDR3 in amino acids: CASGAGEQGKDTQYF. CDR3 in DNA: TGTGCTAGTGGGGCTGGGGAACAGGGGAAGGATACGCAGTATTTT. The chain carries TRBV12-5 and TRBJ2-3; 7 nucleotides agree with TRBD1. V shed 6 bases and J 6 bases; nucleotides not matched to a gene: 12. This CDR3 spans 15 amino acids. CDR1 and CDR2 (germline): LGHNT, FRNRAP. Full variable domain (rest looked up from reference TRBV12-5 and TRBJ2-3): DARVTQTPRHKVTEMGQEVTMRCQPILGHNTVFWYRQTMMQGLELLAYFRNRAPLDDSGMPKDRFSAEMPDATLATLKIQPSEPRDSAVYFCASGAGEQGKDTQYFGPGTRLTVL.

This chain links TRBV5-1 with TRBJ2-7; D unclear. There are 17 residues in the CDR3. From germline, CDR1 is SGHRS and CDR2 YFSETQ. The V gene lost 1 base and the J gene lost 0 bases, with 17 bases spanning the gap. The CDR3 sequence: CASSLKHLILSSYEQYF. The CDR3 nucleotides read TGCGCCAGCAGCTTGAAGCACTTGATACTCAGCTCCTACGAGCAGTACTTC.

V gene TRBV21-1 combines with J gene TRBJ2-7. TRBV21-1 is shown as a pseudogene. The CDR3 has 16 residues. The CDR3 is CASPKTKTDETYEQYF. CDR3 DNA: TGTGCCAGCCCAAAGACGAAAACGGATGAAACCTACGAGCAGTACTTC.

The chain carries TRBV5-6 and TRBJ2-1, with a weak D call TRBD2 (7 bases). This CDR3 has 15 amino acids. Trimming cost V 4 bases and J 2 bases, with 13 bases left between them. Looked up from germline, CDR1 is SGHDT and CDR2 is YYEEEE. Here the CDR3 DNA reads TGTGCCAGCAGCGGGGGGGCCAACACCTACAATGAGCAGTTCTTC. It encodes CASSGGANTYNEQFF.

V gene TRBV6-6 combines with J gene TRBJ1-3; D remains ambiguous. V lost 0 bases and J lost 1, with 4 bases in between. Germline loops: CDR1 MNHNY, CDR2 SVGAGI (reference sequence). The length of the CDR3 is 14 residues. The CDR3 DNA is TGTGCCAGCAGTTACTCAGGTTCTGGAAACACCATATATTTT. Translation gives CASSYSGSGNTIYF.

The sample holds one count of this clone. The chain is built from TRBV7-8 and TRBJ2-5, with 9 bases identical to TRBD1. Germline values: CDR1 SGHVS, CDR2 FQNEAQ. Trimming removed 5 bases from V and 0 bases from J; junction bases left unmatched: 7. The CDR3 contains 16 residues. CDR3 in amino acids: CASSRQGGGYQETQYF. The CDR3 nucleotides read TGTGCCAGCAGCCGACAGGGGGGTGGGTACCAAGAGACCCAGTACTTC.

The chain recombines TRBV5-5 with TRBJ2-1; TRBD1 matches 9 bases. With 3 bases clipped from V and 6 bases from J, the junction kept 7 bases outside the gene matches. This CDR3 comprises 15 residues. The germline gives CDR1 SGHKS, CDR2 YYEKEE (reference sequence). The CDR3 loop is CASSSRQGGPNEQFF. The CDR3 region has the DNA TGTGCCAGCAGCTCCCGACAGGGGGGGCCCAATGAGCAGTTCTTC.